This T cell receptor beta chain comes out of a study of control samples from healthy donors and cancer patients. TCRdb keeps only in-frame clones here, not all; method: immunoSEQ multiplex PCR. The sample consists of approximately 160,000 clones, around 90% of them appearing once. This CDR3 has 14 amino acids. The V gene end was trimmed by 3 bases and the J gene end by 5 bases; junction bases not matched to a gene: 2. Germline CDR1 reads SGHNT; CDR2 reads YYREEE (reference sequence). V and J are TRBV5-4 and TRBJ2-5; 12 nucleotides align to TRBD2. The sequencing sample was made of blood. This TCR was sampled from a woman aged 40 to 50 in good health. In DNA form, the CDR3 reads TGTGCCAGCAGCTCACTAGCGGGGGGTGAGACCCAGTACTTC. This sequence encodes CASSSLAGGETQYF. Looking up the rest from reference TRBV5-4 and TRBJ2-5 gives the full variable domain: ETGVTQSPTHLIKTRGQQVTLRCSSQSGHNTVSWYQQALGQGPQFIFQYYREEENGRGNFPPRFSGLQFPNYSSELNVNALELDDSALYLCASSSLAGGETQYFGPGTRLLVL.